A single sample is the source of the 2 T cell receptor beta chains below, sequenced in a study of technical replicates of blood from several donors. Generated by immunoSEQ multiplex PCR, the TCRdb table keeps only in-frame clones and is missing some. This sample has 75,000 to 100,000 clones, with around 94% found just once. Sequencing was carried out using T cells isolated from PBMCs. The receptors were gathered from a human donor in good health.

The CDR3 here is CASSLRQASGGYTF. CDR3 DNA: TGCGCCAGCAGCTTGCGGCAGGCGTCTGGAGGCTACACCTTC. V is TRBV5-1 and J is TRBJ1-2, with no clear D. Germline V gives CDR1 SGHRS, CDR2 YFSETQ. The CDR3 runs to 14 residues. V lost 1 base and J 8 bases, leaving 15 bases between the germline ends.

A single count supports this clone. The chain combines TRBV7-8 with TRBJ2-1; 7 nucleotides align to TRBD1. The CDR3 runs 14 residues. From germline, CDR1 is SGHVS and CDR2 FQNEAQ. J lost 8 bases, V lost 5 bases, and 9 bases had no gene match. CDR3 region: CASSTTGLVDEQFF. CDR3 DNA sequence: TGTGCCAGCAGCACGACAGGGTTGGTAGATGAGCAGTTCTTC.